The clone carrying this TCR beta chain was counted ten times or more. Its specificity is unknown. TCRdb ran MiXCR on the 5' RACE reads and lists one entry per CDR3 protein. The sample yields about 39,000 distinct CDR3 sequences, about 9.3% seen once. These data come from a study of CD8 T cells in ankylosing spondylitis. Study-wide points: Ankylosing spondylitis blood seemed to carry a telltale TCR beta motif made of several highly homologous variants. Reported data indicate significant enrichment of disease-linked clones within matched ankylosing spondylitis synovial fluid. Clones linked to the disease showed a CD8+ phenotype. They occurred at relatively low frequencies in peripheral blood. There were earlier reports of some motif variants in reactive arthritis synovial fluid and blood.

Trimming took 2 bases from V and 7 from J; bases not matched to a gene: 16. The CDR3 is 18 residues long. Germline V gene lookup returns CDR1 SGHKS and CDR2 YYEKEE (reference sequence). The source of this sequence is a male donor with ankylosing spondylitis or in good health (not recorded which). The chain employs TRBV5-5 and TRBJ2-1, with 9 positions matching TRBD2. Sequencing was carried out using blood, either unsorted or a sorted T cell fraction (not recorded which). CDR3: CASSFGPGLALSLNEQFF. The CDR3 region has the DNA TGTGCCAGCAGCTTCGGACCCGGACTAGCGTTATCCTTGAATGAGCAGTTCTTC.